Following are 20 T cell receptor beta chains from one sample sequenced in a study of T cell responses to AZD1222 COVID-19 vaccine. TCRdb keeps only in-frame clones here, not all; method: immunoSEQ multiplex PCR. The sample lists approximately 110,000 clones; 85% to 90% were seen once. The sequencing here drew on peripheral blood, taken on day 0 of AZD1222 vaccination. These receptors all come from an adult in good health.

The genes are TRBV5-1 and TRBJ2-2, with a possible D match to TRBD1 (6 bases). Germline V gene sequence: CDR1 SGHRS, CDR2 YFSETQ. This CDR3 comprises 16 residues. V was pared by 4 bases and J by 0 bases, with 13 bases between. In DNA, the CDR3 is TGCGCCAGCAGCGCCTTGGACAGCTCGAACACCGGGGAGCTGTTTTTT. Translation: CASSALDSSNTGELFF.

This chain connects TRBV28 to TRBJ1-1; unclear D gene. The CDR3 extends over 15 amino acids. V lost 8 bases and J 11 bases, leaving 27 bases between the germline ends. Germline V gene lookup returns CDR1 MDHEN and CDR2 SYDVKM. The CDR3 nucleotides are TGTGCCAGCCGAACACACGGGGATGGGCTAAGATATGCTTTCTTT. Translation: CASRTHGDGLRYAFF.

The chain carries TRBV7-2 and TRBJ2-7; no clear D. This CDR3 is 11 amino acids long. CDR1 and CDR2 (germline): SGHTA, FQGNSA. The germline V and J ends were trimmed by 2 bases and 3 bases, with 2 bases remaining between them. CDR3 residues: CASSLNYEQYF. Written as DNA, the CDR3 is TGTGCCAGCAGCTTAAACTACGAGCAGTACTTC.

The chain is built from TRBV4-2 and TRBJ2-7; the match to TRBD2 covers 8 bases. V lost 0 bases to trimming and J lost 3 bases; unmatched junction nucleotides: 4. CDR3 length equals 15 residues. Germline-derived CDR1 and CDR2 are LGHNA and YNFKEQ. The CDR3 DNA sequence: TGTGCCAGCAGCCAAGATCCGGGGACTAGCTACGAGCAGTACTTC. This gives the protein CASSQDPGTSYEQYF.

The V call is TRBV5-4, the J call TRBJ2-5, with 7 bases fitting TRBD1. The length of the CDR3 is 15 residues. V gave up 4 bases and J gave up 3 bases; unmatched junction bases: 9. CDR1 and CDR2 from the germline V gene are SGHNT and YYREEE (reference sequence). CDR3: CASSRTVGTEETQYF. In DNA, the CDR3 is TGTGCCAGCAGCCGGACCGTCGGGACAGAAGAGACCCAGTACTTC.

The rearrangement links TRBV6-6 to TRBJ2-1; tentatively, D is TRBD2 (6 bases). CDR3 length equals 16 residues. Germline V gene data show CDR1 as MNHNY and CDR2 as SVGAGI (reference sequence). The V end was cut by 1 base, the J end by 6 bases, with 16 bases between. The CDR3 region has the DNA TGTGCCAGCAGTTACTATCCCTCGGGACTGAGCAATGAGCAGTTCTTC. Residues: CASSYYPSGLSNEQFF.

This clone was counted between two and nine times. CDR3 DNA sequence: TGCACCAGCAGCACCCGGGACTACCACACCGGGGAGCTGTTTTTT. Amino acids: CTSSTRDYHTGELFF. The chain is built from TRBV1 and TRBJ2-2; the table's D call of TRBD2 was not tested on the DNA. TRBV1 is deemed a pseudogene. CDR3 length: 15 residues.

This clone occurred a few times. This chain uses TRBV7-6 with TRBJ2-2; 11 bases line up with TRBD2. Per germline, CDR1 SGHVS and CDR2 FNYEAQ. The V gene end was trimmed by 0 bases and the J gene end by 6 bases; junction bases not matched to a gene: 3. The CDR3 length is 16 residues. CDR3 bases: TGTGCCAGCAGCTTAGCGACTAGCGGGATCTCCGGGGAGCTGTTTTTT. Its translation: CASSLATSGISGELFF. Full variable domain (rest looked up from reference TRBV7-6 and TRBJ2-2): GAGVSQSPRYKVTKRGQDVALRCDPISGHVSLYWYRQALGQGPEFLTYFNYEAQQDKSGLPNDRFSAERPEGSISTLTIQRTEQRDSAMYRCASSLATSGISGELFFGEGSRLTVL.

CDR3 in amino acids: CASSGGTSGGRETQYF. The CDR3 DNA sequence: TGTGCCAGCAGCGGAGGGACTAGCGGGGGCCGAGAGACCCAGTACTTC. The V and J genes are TRBV7-8 and TRBJ2-5, with 14 nucleotides matching TRBD2. The CDR3 sequence is 16 residues long. CDR1 SGHVS and CDR2 FQNEAQ come from the germline V gene. V was pared by 5 bases and J by 4 bases, with 6 bases of the junction left unmatched.

The CDR3 DNA is TGTGCCAGCACCCCGACAGGGAACTATGGCTACACCTTC. It translates to CASTPTGNYGYTF. This chain links TRBV9 with TRBJ1-2, with 7 positions matching TRBD1. Germline lookup yields CDR1 SGDLS and CDR2 YYNGEE. V lost 6 bases to trimming and J lost 2 bases; unmatched junction nucleotides: 4. This CDR3 is 13 amino acids long.

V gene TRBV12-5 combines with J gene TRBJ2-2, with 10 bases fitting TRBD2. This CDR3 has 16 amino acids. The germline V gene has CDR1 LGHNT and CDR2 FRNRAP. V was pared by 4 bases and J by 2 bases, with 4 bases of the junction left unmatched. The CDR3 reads CASGSKLAGNTGELFF. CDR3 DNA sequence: TGTGCTAGTGGTTCGAAACTAGCGGGAAACACCGGGGAGCTGTTTTTT.

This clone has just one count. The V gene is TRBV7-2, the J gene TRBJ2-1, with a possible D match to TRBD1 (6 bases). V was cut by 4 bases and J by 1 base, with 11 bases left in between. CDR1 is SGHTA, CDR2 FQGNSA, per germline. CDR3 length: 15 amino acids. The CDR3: CASSSSGHSYNEQFF. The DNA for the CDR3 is TGTGCCAGCAGCTCATCGGGACATTCCTACAATGAGCAGTTCTTC.

The CDR3 reads CAISARDNSPLHF. DNA of the CDR3: TGTGCCATCAGTGCCCGAGATAATTCACCCCTCCACTTT. The chain carries TRBV10-3 and TRBJ1-6; no definite D call. Germline lookup yields CDR1 ENHRY and CDR2 SYGVKD. Trimming stripped 4 bases from V and 5 bases from J, with 6 bases between. This CDR3 is built from 13 residues.

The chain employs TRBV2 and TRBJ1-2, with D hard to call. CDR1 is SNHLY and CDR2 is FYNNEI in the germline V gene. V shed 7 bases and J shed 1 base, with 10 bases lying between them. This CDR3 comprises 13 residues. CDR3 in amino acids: CASTSDDNYGYTF. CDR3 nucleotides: TGTGCCAGCACAAGCGATGATAACTATGGCTACACCTTC.

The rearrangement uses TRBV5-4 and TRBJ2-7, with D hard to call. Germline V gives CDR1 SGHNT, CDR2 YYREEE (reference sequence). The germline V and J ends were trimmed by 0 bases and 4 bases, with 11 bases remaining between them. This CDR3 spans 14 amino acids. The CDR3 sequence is CASSLGLSKYEQYF. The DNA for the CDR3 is TGTGCCAGCAGCTTGGGCCTGAGCAAGTACGAGCAGTACTTC.

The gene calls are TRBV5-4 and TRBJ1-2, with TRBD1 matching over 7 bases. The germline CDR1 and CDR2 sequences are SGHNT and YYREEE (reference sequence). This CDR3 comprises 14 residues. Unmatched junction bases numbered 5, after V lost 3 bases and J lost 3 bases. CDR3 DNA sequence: TGTGCCAGCAGCTCGGACAGGACTGACTATGGCTACACCTTC. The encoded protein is CASSSDRTDYGYTF.

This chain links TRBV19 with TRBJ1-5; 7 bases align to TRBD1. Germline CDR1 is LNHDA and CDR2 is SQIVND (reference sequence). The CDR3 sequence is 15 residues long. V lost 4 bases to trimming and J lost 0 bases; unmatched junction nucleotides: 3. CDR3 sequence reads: CASSTTGYSNQPQHF. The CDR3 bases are TGTGCCAGTAGTACGACAGGGTATAGCAATCAGCCCCAGCATTTT. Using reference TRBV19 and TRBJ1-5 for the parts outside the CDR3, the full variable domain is DGGITQSPKYLFRKEGQNVTLSCEQNLNHDAMYWYRQDPGQGLRLIYYSQIVNDFQKGDIAEGYSVSREKKESFPLTVTSAQKNPTAFYLCASSTTGYSNQPQHFGDGTRLSIL.

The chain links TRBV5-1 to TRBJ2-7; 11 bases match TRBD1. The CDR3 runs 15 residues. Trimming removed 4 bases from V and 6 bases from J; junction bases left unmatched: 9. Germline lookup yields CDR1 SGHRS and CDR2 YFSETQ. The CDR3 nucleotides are TGCGCCAGCAGCCACCGGGACAGGGGGGAGGGCGAGCAGTACTTC. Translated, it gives CASSHRDRGEGEQYF.

The CDR3 nucleotides read TGTGCCAGCAGTTACTCGAGACCGACGGCCGAGGATACGCAGTATTTT. It is translated as CASSYSRPTAEDTQYF. The chain combines TRBV6-5 with TRBJ2-3, with D uncertain. The V gene's germline CDR1 is MNHEY and CDR2 SVGAGI. The CDR3 consists of 16 residues. Trimming pared 0 bases from V and 6 bases from J, leaving 16 bases between.

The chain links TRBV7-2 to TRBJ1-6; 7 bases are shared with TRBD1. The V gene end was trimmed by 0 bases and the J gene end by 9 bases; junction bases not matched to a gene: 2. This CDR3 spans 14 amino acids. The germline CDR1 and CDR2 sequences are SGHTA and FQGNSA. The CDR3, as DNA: TGTGCCAGCAGCTTAGCGGACAGGTTTTCACCCCTCCACTTT. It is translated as CASSLADRFSPLHF.